Following are 21 T cell receptor beta chains from one sample sequenced in a study of naive and memory T cell subsets. Two oligonucleotides, mixed equimolar, formed the beta constant-region primer covering TRBC1 and TRBC2. In TCRdb, the UMI-ligation and nested PCR reads were re-called with MiXCR into one record per CDR3 protein. The repertoire holds 130,000 to 150,000 distinct CDR3 sequences, with over 15% as singletons. Sequenced sample: naive CD4+ T cells from blood. The source is a human donor in good health.

Only a few counts were recorded for this clonotype. The chain carries TRBV9 and TRBJ2-3; D is unclear. Germline V gene sequence: CDR1 SGDLS, CDR2 YYNGEE. This CDR3 has 13 amino acids. Trimming left V 4 bases short and J 4 bases short, with 10 bases between. The CDR3 DNA reads as TGTGCCAGCAGCATCAGACATTCAGATACGCAGTATTTT. Its translation: CASSIRHSDTQYF.

In this sample, this clonotype turned up a few times. The chain recombines TRBV20-1 with TRBJ2-1; a weak D match, TRBD2 (6 bases). The CDR3 sequence is 14 residues long. The germline V gene encodes CDR1 DFQATT and CDR2 SNEGSKA (reference sequence). The V end lost 3 bases, the J end lost 10 bases, and 19 bases lay between the germline ends. In nucleotides, the CDR3 is TGCAGTGCTAGGGCGGGGACCTTAGGTGAGGAGCAGTTCTTC. Translated, it gives CSARAGTLGEEQFF.

The chain couples TRBV24-1 to TRBJ2-1, with D possibly being TRBD2 (7 bases). Germline assignment: CDR1 KGHDR and CDR2 SFDVKD. Trimming took off 5 bases at V and 6 bases at J, with 25 bases between the two ends. The CDR3 sequence is 18 residues long. CDR3 protein: CATSVTPLTSRGLNEQFF. CDR3 in DNA: TGTGCCACCAGTGTTACCCCCTTGACTAGCAGGGGTCTCAATGAGCAGTTCTTC.

This clonotype appeared a few times. The chain has TRBV9 and TRBJ2-5, with TRBD1 as a possible D gene (5 bases). Trimming took 4 bases from V and 0 from J, leaving 13 bases between them. This CDR3 spans 15 amino acids. Per the germline V gene, CDR1 is SGDLS and CDR2 is YYNGEE. The CDR3 DNA sequence: TGTGCCAGCAGCCAGGGAAGACTCGACCAAGAGACCCAGTACTTC. Protein sequence: CASSQGRLDQETQYF.

This clonotype was observed a few times. V and J are TRBV19 and TRBJ2-1, with D maybe TRBD2 (7 bases). V was clipped by 7 bases and J by 2 bases, with 18 bases between them. The CDR3 has 16 amino acids. CDR1 is LNHDA and CDR2 is SQIVND in the germline V gene (reference sequence). CDR3 in DNA: TGTGCCAGTATCGCGGGGGCGGAGGGGGCCTACAATGAGCAGTTCTTC. As protein: CASIAGAEGAYNEQFF.

The chain recombines TRBV12-3 or TRBV12-4 with TRBJ2-1; D remains unclear. The V gene lost 6 bases and the J gene lost 9 bases, with 18 bases spanning the gap. This CDR3 has 14 residues. The CDR3 DNA reads as TGTGCCAGCAGCCCCGGTGGGGTCTTGGCTGAGCAGTTCTTC. Its translation is CASSPGGVLAEQFF.

The chain recombines TRBV4-1 with TRBJ1-2; 9 positions agree with TRBD1. The CDR3 consists of 15 residues. After removal of 0 bases from V and 4 bases from J, the junction contained 3 bases not matched to a gene. CDR1 and CDR2 (germline): MGHRA, YSYEKL. This CDR3 reads CASSQEGQGVYGYTF. The CDR3 bases are TGCGCCAGCAGCCAAGAGGGACAGGGAGTCTATGGCTACACCTTC.

This clonotype was counted only a few times. The chain carries TRBV11-3 and TRBJ2-1; 9 bases align to TRBD2. V dropped 4 bases and J dropped 1; count of bases not matched to a gene: 20. This CDR3 comprises 21 residues. CDR1 is SGHNT and CDR2 is YENEEA in the germline V gene. The CDR3 sequence is CASSSPDCRERLAVSYNEQFF. In nucleotides, the CDR3 is TGTGCCAGCAGCTCACCCGACTGCCGAGAAAGACTAGCGGTATCCTACAATGAGCAGTTCTTC. The complete variable domain, with remaining parts taken from reference TRBV11-3 and TRBJ2-1, reads EAGVVQSPRYKIIEKKQPVAFWCNPISGHNTLYWYLQNLGQGPELLIRYENEEAVDDSQLPKDRFSAERLKGVDSTLKIQPAELGDSAVYLCASSSPDCRERLAVSYNEQFFGPGTRLTVL.

The chain uses TRBV7-2 and TRBJ2-7; 7 nucleotides agree with TRBD2. V was pared by 5 bases and J by 0 bases, with 4 bases of the junction left unmatched. Germline V gene lookup returns CDR1 SGHTA and CDR2 FQGNSA. The CDR3 runs 14 residues. This chain's CDR3 is CASSGAGSSYEQYF. In DNA, the CDR3 is TGTGCCAGCAGCGGAGCGGGAAGCTCCTACGAGCAGTACTTC.

The rearrangement uses TRBV12-3 or TRBV12-4 and TRBJ2-2, with no clear D. This CDR3 has 16 residues. The V gene lost 2 bases and the J gene lost 5 bases, with 15 bases spanning the gap. CDR3 region: CASSLPLSAMTGELFF. As DNA, the CDR3 is TGTGCCAGCAGTTTACCCTTAAGTGCTATGACCGGGGAGCTGTTTTTT.

This clonotype was seen only a few times. The rearrangement uses TRBV7-2 and TRBJ2-7, with TRBD1 matching over 8 bases. V lost 2 bases to trimming and J lost 6 bases; unmatched junction nucleotides: 6. The length of the CDR3 is 14 residues. CDR1 is SGHTA, CDR2 FQGNSA, per germline. CDR3 nucleotides: TGTGCCAGCAGCTTACAGGGGGCACGAGGCGAGCAGTACTTC. This translates into CASSLQGARGEQYF.

V gene TRBV2 combines with J gene TRBJ2-3; tentatively, D is TRBD2 (6 bases). V gave up 5 bases and J gave up 10 bases, with 13 bases separating them. The CDR3 is made up of 12 amino acids. CDR1 is SNHLY, CDR2 FYNNEI, per germline. This CDR3 is CASSYSGGAQYF. The CDR3 bases are TGTGCCAGCAGTTATAGCGGAGGGGCGCAGTATTTT.

This clonotype was observed a few times. V gene TRBV4-1 combines with J gene TRBJ1-3, with D tentatively TRBD1 (5 bases). The CDR3 runs 18 residues. Germline V gene data show CDR1 as MGHRA and CDR2 as YSYEKL. Trimming removed 0 bases at V and 0 bases at J, with 15 bases between. The chain's CDR3 is CASSQDHARGDSGNTIYF. The CDR3 region has the DNA TGCGCCAGCAGCCAAGATCACGCCCGGGGCGACTCTGGAAACACCATATATTTT.

This clonotype has ten or more counts. The gene calls are TRBV19 and TRBJ2-7, with 10 bases lining up with TRBD1. Losses at the gene ends were 6 bases for V and 3 bases for J; bases not matched to a gene: 8. Germline CDR1 is LNHDA and CDR2 is SQIVND (reference sequence). This CDR3 spans 15 amino acids. The CDR3 DNA reads as TGTGCCAGTAGGACTTGGGACAGGGGAGGCTACGAGCAGTACTTC. Its translation: CASRTWDRGGYEQYF.

CDR3 sequence (DNA): TGCGCCAGCAGCTGGCCGTTTGGCAGGGACAATGAGCAGTTCTTC. This encodes CASSWPFGRDNEQFF. The chain recombines TRBV5-1 with TRBJ2-1, with D possibly TRBD1 on 5 matching bases. This CDR3 region has 15 residues. V was pared by 3 bases and J by 5 bases, with 15 bases between. Germline CDR1 and CDR2: SGHRS and YFSETQ.

The CDR3 loop reads CASRGQERGNQPQHF. The CDR3 region has the DNA TGTGCCAGCAGAGGACAGGAGCGGGGCAATCAGCCCCAGCATTTT. The rearrangement joins TRBV6-1 to TRBJ1-5; the match to TRBD1 covers 7 bases. CDR1 and CDR2 from the germline V gene are MNHNS and SASEGT. The CDR3 has 15 residues. J lost 2 bases, V lost 6 bases, and 7 bases had no gene match.

This chain links TRBV7-9 with TRBJ2-7; TRBD2 matches 11 bases. J was trimmed by 5 bases and V by 1 base; bases with no gene match: 4. The CDR3 covers 15 residues. The germline V gene encodes CDR1 SEHNR and CDR2 FQNEAQ (reference sequence). The CDR3 region is CASSLDSGRADEQYF. In DNA, the CDR3 is TGTGCCAGCAGCTTAGATAGCGGGAGGGCCGACGAGCAGTACTTC.

This chain links TRBV19 with TRBJ1-2, with 9 bases that match TRBD1. This CDR3 comprises 14 residues. Germline V CDR1 and CDR2: LNHDA, SQIVND (reference sequence). Trimming at V came to 6 bases and at J to 3 bases, leaving 5 bases not matched to a gene. The CDR3 nucleotides read TGTGCCAGTAGGCGACAGGGGGTTGACTATGGCTACACCTTC. Amino acid sequence: CASRRQGVDYGYTF.

The J gene is TRBJ2-7, the V gene TRBV7-2; the D gene is possibly TRBD1 (6 bases). Trimming took 5 bases from V and 3 from J, leaving 11 bases between them. Germline assignment: CDR1 SGHTA and CDR2 FQGNSA. The CDR3 runs to 13 residues. CDR3 sequence (DNA): TGTGCCAGCAGCCCAAGACAGGACTACGAGCAGTACTTC. The encoded protein is CASSPRQDYEQYF.

The genes are TRBV15 and TRBJ2-5; 8 positions agree with TRBD1. The CDR3 spans 15 residues. The V and J ends lost 2 bases and 2 bases, in that order; junction bases with no gene match: 4. Germline CDR1 and CDR2: LNHNV and YYDKDF (reference sequence). CDR3 sequence (DNA): TGTGCCACCAGCAGATACGGACAGGGTCAAGAGACCCAGTACTTC. Protein sequence: CATSRYGQGQETQYF.

The J gene is TRBJ2-5, the V gene TRBV5-1; 8 nucleotides agree with TRBD2. There are 14 residues in the CDR3. Germline V gives CDR1 SGHRS, CDR2 YFSETQ. Germline trimming cut 4 bases from V and 5 bases from J; bases unmatched to any gene: 7. The CDR3 is CASSTLGRGETQYF. The CDR3, as DNA: TGCGCCAGCAGCACCCTCGGGAGGGGCGAGACCCAGTACTTC.